Detailed here is one T cell receptor (beta chain). Its antigen is not known. A universal primer site arose from template switching, and cDNA bore unique molecular identifiers. TCRdb reprocessed the 5' RACE reads with MiXCR, giving one entry per CDR3 protein. This table holds about 690,000 distinct CDR3 sequences, around 20% found once. This CDR3 is built from 14 residues. Germline CDR1 is MNHNS and CDR2 is SASEGT. With V trimmed by 6 bases and J by 1 base, 5 bases remained unmatched. The data were taken from a study of identical twins. Whole-study findings and limits: Within twin pairs, the out-of-frame alpha sequences they shared showed excess low generation probability. Weaker excess twin sharing was observed in beta out-of-frame sequences.

The same sample was also studied in work on T cells expressing NK-cell markers. As reported in that work: All TCR beta repertoires analysed originated from sorted CD3+CD56+NKG2C+, CD3+CD56+NKG2C- and CD3+CD56-NKG2C+ T cells.

The sequenced sample consisted of PBMCs. This TCR derives from a woman aged 18 to 35 in good health. The chain is built from TRBV6-1 and TRBJ1-1; 7 bases agree with TRBD1. CDR3 nucleotide sequence: TGTGCCAGCAGGCTCAGGGGGAAGAACACTGAAGCTTTCTTT. It translates to CASRLRGKNTEAFF.